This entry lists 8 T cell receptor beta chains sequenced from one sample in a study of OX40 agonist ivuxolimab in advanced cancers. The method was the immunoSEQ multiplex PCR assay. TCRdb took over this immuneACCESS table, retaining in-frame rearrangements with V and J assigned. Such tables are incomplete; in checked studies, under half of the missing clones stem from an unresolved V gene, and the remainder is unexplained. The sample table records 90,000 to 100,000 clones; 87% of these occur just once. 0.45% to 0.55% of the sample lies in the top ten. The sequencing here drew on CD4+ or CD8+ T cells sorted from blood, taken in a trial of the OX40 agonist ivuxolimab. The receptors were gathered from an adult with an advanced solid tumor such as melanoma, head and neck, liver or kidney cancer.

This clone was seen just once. The CDR3 protein is CASLSGGATDTQYF. As DNA, the CDR3 is TGTGCCAGCTTAAGTGGGGGGGCCACAGATACGCAGTATTTT. V gene TRBV27 combines with J gene TRBJ2-3, with D tentatively TRBD2 (7 bases). CDR3 length: 14 residues. Trimming took 8 bases from V and 2 from J, leaving 14 bases between them. Germline CDR1 and CDR2: MNHEY and SMNVEV (reference sequence).

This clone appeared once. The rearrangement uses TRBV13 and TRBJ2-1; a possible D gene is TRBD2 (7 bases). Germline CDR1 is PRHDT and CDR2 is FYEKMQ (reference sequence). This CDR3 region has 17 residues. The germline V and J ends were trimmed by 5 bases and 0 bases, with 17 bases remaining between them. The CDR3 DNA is TGTGCCAGCAGCCCCCCCGAGGGGGGGAGCTCCTACAATGAGCAGTTCTTC. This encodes CASSPPEGGSSYNEQFF.

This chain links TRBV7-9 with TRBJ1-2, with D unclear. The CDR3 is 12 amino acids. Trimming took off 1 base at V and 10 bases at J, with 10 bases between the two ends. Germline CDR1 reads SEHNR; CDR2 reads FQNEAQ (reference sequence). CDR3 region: CASSLEKFHYTF. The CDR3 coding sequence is TGTGCCAGCAGCTTAGAGAAGTTTCACTACACCTTC.

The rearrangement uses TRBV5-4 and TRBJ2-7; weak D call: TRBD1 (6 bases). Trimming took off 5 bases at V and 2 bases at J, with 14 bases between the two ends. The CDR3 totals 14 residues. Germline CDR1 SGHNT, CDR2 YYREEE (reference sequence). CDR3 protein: CASSPIGTPYEQYF. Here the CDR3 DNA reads TGTGCCAGCAGTCCGATAGGGACACCCTACGAGCAGTACTTC.

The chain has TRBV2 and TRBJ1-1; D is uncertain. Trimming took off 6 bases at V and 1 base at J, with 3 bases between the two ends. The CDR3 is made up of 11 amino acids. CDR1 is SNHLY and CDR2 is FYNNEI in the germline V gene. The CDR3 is CASRENTEAFF. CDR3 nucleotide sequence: TGTGCCAGCAGGGAGAACACTGAAGCTTTCTTT.

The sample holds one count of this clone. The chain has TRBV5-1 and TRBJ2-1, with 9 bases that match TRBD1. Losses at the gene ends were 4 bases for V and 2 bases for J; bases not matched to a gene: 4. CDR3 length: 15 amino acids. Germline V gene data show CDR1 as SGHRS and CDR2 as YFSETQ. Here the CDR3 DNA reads TGCGCCAGCAGCCCGGGACAGGGAACCTACAATGAGCAGTTCTTC. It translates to CASSPGQGTYNEQFF. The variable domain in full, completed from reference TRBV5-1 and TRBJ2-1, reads KAGVTQTPRYLIKTRGQQVTLSCSPISGHRSVSWYQQTPGQGLQFLFEYFSETQRNKGNFPGRFSGRQFSNSRSEMNVSTLELGDSALYLCASSPGQGTYNEQFFGPGTRLTVL.

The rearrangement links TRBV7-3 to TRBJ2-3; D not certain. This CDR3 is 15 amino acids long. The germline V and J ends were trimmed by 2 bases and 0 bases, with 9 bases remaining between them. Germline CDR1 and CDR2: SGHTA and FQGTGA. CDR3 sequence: CASSLHAGSTDTQYF. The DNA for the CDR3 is TGTGCCAGCAGCTTACATGCAGGAAGCACAGATACGCAGTATTTT.

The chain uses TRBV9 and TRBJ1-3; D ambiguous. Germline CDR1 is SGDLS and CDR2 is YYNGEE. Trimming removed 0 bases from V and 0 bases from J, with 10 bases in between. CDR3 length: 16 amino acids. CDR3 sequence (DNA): TGTGCCAGCAGCGTAGATCCGGGAAGCTCTGGAAACACCATATATTTT. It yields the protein CASSVDPGSSGNTIYF.